This T cell receptor beta chain is from a study of T cell responses to AZD1222 COVID-19 vaccine. The CDR3 loop spans 14 amino acids. The germline CDR1 and CDR2 sequences are SGHRS and YFSETQ. V was clipped by 0 bases and J by 5 bases; unmatched bases: 3. Assay used: immunoSEQ multiplex PCR; TCRdb lists only in-frame clones, some missing. The repertoire consists of over 120,000 clones, with 92% occurring once and the leading ten covering 1.9%. This TCR was recovered from an adult in good health. The chain is built from TRBV5-1 and TRBJ1-1, with 8 positions matching TRBD1. This material consisted of peripheral blood, taken on day 0 of AZD1222 vaccination. In DNA form, the CDR3 reads TGCGCCAGCAGCTTGGGACAGGGGAGGACTGAAGCTTTCTTT. Protein product: CASSLGQGRTEAFF.